These 24 T cell receptor beta chains were sequenced from one sample in a study of blood T cell repertoires in COVID-19. Produced via immunoSEQ multiplex PCR; TCRdb's table is partial and in-frame only. This sample carries about 180,000 clones, about 81% of them seen once, and the ten largest clones take 10% to 15%. The sequenced sample consisted of peripheral blood. These receptors originate from a woman of 80 years or more with COVID-19, enrolled during active disease.

The J gene is TRBJ2-2, the V gene TRBV5-4; D is perhaps TRBD2 (7 bases). CDR1 and CDR2 (germline): SGHNT, YYREEE (reference sequence). Deletions cut 0 bases from V and 4 bases from J, with 13 bases between. The CDR3 has 16 amino acids. CDR3 in DNA: TGTGCCAGCAGCTTGGTTGGGGGGGGGCCCACCGGGGAGCTGTTTTTT. Residues: CASSLVGGGPTGELFF.

The chain is built from TRBV19 and TRBJ1-2, with D perhaps matching TRBD1 (6 bases). In germline, CDR1 is LNHDA, CDR2 SQIVND (reference sequence). The V end was cut by 8 bases, the J end by 6 bases, with 13 bases between. This CDR3 is 12 amino acids long. The CDR3 DNA reads as TGTGCCAGTTCCCAGGGGATTGATGGCTACACCTTC. It codes for CASSQGIDGYTF.

The gene calls are TRBV12-3 or TRBV12-4 and TRBJ2-7; 8 positions match TRBD2. The CDR3 has 13 residues. Unmatched junction bases numbered 3, after V lost 5 bases and J lost 3 bases. CDR3 DNA sequence: TGTGCCAGCAGTCCGACTAGCGTCTACGAGCAGTACTTC. Amino acid sequence: CASSPTSVYEQYF.

The chain has TRBV2 and TRBJ2-1; TRBD2 agrees at 9 bases. V lost 7 bases and J lost 9; bases outside the gene matches: 13. The CDR3 has 15 residues. In germline, CDR1 is SNHLY, CDR2 FYNNEI. The CDR3 DNA is TGTGCCAGCACTTTGCGGGGGGGCCAGTCCGGTGAGCAGTTCTTC. Protein: CASTLRGGQSGEQFF.

This chain uses TRBV7-2 with TRBJ2-3; tentatively, D is TRBD1 (5 bases). V lost 5 bases and J 4 bases, leaving 19 bases between the germline ends. Per germline, CDR1 SGHTA and CDR2 FQGNSA. This CDR3 spans 16 amino acids. Here the CDR3 reads CASSQHSHQGPDTQYF. The CDR3 DNA sequence: TGTGCCAGCAGCCAACACAGTCATCAGGGCCCAGATACGCAGTATTTT.

The J gene is TRBJ2-2, the V gene TRBV19; tentative D call: TRBD1 (6 bases). CDR1 is LNHDA and CDR2 is SQIVND in the germline V gene (reference sequence). Trimming took 4 bases from V and 0 from J, leaving 12 bases between them. This CDR3 has 16 amino acids. CDR3 nucleotides: TGTGCCAGTAGTAGCCCCAGGACAGCGAACACCGGGGAGCTGTTTTTT. Residues: CASSSPRTANTGELFF.

The V and J genes are TRBV30 and TRBJ2-1; unclear D gene. The CDR3 consists of 11 residues. Germline CDR1 GTSNPN, CDR2 SVGIG (reference sequence). V gave up 0 bases and J gave up 6 bases, with 3 bases separating them. The CDR3 loop reads CAWSVINEQFF. CDR3 DNA: TGTGCCTGGAGTGTCATCAATGAGCAGTTCTTC.

The chain has TRBV28 and TRBJ2-1; 15 positions match TRBD2. The CDR3 runs 18 residues. In germline, CDR1 is MDHEN, CDR2 SYDVKM. Trimming cost V 7 bases and J 6 bases; bases outside gene matches: 13. The CDR3 DNA reads as TGTGCCAGCAAAGGTCCCGGGACTAGCGGGAGGATAAGCAATGAGCAGTTCTTC. Protein product: CASKGPGTSGRISNEQFF.

The CDR3, as DNA: TGTGCCAGCAGCAAAACGCGGGGGCAGAGTCAGCCCCAGCATTTT. Translating gives CASSKTRGQSQPQHF. This chain links TRBV21-1 with TRBJ1-5. TRBV21-1 is a known pseudogene. The CDR3 runs 15 residues.

V gene TRBV12-5 combines with J gene TRBJ1-5; the match to TRBD1 covers 7 bases. Germline-derived CDR1 and CDR2 are LGHNT and FRNRAP. This CDR3 has 17 residues. Losses at the gene ends were 1 base for V and 1 base for J; bases not matched to a gene: 7. CDR3 sequence: CASGLDRQGPSNQPQHF. The CDR3 coding sequence is TGTGCTAGTGGTTTGGATAGACAGGGTCCGAGCAATCAGCCCCAGCATTTT.

The J gene is TRBJ2-1, the V gene TRBV7-3; 7 nucleotides align to TRBD1. CDR3 size: 16 residues. Germline V gene data show CDR1 as SGHTA and CDR2 as FQGTGA. V gave up 7 bases and J gave up 7 bases; unmatched junction bases: 16. The CDR3 sequence: CASTSAPGTVLNEQFF. The DNA of the CDR3 is TGTGCCAGCACCTCAGCCCCCGGGACAGTTTTAAATGAGCAGTTCTTC.

The chain is built from TRBV4-1 and TRBJ2-1, with TRBD2 matching 10 bases. The CDR3 extends over 19 amino acids. CDR1 is MGHRA and CDR2 is YSYEKL in the germline V gene. J gave up 0 bases and V 1 base, and 9 bases lay outside the gene matches. DNA for the CDR3: TGCGCCAGCAGCCAAGGCGGTCTAGCGGGAGTATTCTCCTACAATGAGCAGTTCTTC. Translated, it gives CASSQGGLAGVFSYNEQFF.

This clone showed up just once. The chain uses TRBV4-2 and TRBJ2-7; 9 bases are a match to TRBD2. The CDR3 is made up of 18 amino acids. The germline V gene has CDR1 LGHNA and CDR2 YNFKEQ. J was trimmed by 3 bases and V by 2 bases; bases with no gene match: 14. This CDR3 is CASSQQGGKAGGYYEQYF. The CDR3 DNA reads TGTGCCAGCAGCCAACAAGGGGGGAAAGCGGGAGGCTACTACGAGCAGTACTTC.

The chain is built from TRBV5-1 and TRBJ2-3; 7 bases line up with TRBD1. The CDR3 totals 15 residues. V dropped 0 bases and J dropped 4; count of bases not matched to a gene: 5. Per germline, CDR1 SGHRS and CDR2 YFSETQ. The CDR3 protein is CASSLAGTAADTQYF. The CDR3 DNA reads TGCGCCAGCAGCTTGGCCGGGACAGCAGCAGATACGCAGTATTTT.

This clone occurred a few times. This sequence joins TRBV19 and TRBJ2-2; D unresolved. Per the germline V gene, CDR1 is LNHDA and CDR2 is SQIVND (reference sequence). This CDR3 is 14 amino acids long. The V end was cut by 3 bases, the J end by 5 bases, with 10 bases between. The CDR3: CASSIRSRTGELFF. CDR3 nucleotides: TGTGCCAGTAGTATTAGGTCCAGGACCGGGGAGCTGTTTTTT.

V is TRBV6-5 and J is TRBJ1-1; no reliable D call. Trimming cost V 2 bases and J 3 bases, with 10 bases left between them. Germline V gene sequence: CDR1 MNHEY, CDR2 SVGAGI. The CDR3 has 14 residues. CDR3 bases: TGTGCCAGCAGTTACGGATGGGGAGACACTGAAGCTTTCTTT. Translated: CASSYGWGDTEAFF.

CDR3 sequence reads: CASSLVGDIGTDEQYF. CDR3 coding DNA: TGCGCCAGCAGCTTGGTGGGGGACATCGGGACGGACGAGCAGTACTTC. The V and J genes are TRBV5-1 and TRBJ2-7; D may be TRBD1 (6 bases). V was cut by 0 bases and J by 5 bases, with 18 bases left in between. CDR3 size: 16 residues. CDR1 is SGHRS and CDR2 is YFSETQ in the germline V gene.

The genes are TRBV5-4 and TRBJ2-3, with 7 bases matching TRBD1. The CDR3 spans 14 residues. In germline, CDR1 is SGHNT, CDR2 YYREEE (reference sequence). With 5 bases clipped from V and 2 bases from J, the junction kept 5 bases outside the gene matches. The CDR3 nucleotides are TGTGCCAGCAGGCAACAGGGGTACACAGATACGCAGTATTTT. It codes for CASRQQGYTDTQYF.

The chain employs TRBV18 and TRBJ2-7, with TRBD2 matching over 8 bases. CDR3 length: 12 amino acids. With V trimmed by 3 bases and J by 5 bases, 0 bases remained unmatched. Looked up from germline, CDR1 is KGHSH and CDR2 is LQKENI. The CDR3, as DNA: TGTGCCAGCTCACCGCGGGGGGACGAGCAGTACTTC. This gives the protein CASSPRGDEQYF.

In DNA, the CDR3 is TGCAGCGCCTCACGGGGGGACGCCACAGATACGCAGTATTTT. It specifies CSASRGDATDTQYF. This chain connects TRBV29-1 to TRBJ2-3; TRBD2 matches 7 bases. This CDR3 region has 14 residues. Germline trimming cut 7 bases from V and 2 bases from J; bases unmatched to any gene: 9. Germline loops: CDR1 SQVTM, CDR2 ANQGSEA.

V gene TRBV4-1 combines with J gene TRBJ2-7; 11 bases are a match to TRBD1. This CDR3 has 17 amino acids. The trim removed 2 bases at V and 3 bases at J, leaving 9 bases unmatched. CDR1 is MGHRA, CDR2 YSYEKL, per germline. This CDR3 reads CASSQRLVGTGGYEQYF. CDR3 in DNA: TGCGCCAGCAGCCAAAGGCTTGTTGGGACAGGGGGCTACGAGCAGTACTTC.

The chain recombines TRBV7-9 with TRBJ2-7; 10 bases align to TRBD2. The J segment lost 7 bases and the V segment lost 6 bases, leaving 15 bases of the junction unmatched. CDR3 length: 16 residues. The germline gives CDR1 SEHNR, CDR2 FQNEAQ (reference sequence). CDR3 in amino acids: CASSRLAGPSYEEQYF. The CDR3 nucleotides are TGTGCCAGCAGTCGACTAGCGGGTCCGTCCTACGAAGAGCAGTACTTC.

The chain uses TRBV5-5 and TRBJ2-7; no definite D call. Looked up from germline, CDR1 is SGHKS and CDR2 is YYEKEE (reference sequence). The CDR3 is 13 residues long. The V end was cut by 6 bases, the J end by 0 bases, with 10 bases between. The CDR3 loop reads CASTPVDSYEQYF. The CDR3 DNA reads as TGTGCCAGCACCCCGGTTGACTCCTACGAGCAGTACTTC.

This clone was recorded a few times. V is TRBV6-6 and J is TRBJ2-5; unclear D gene. CDR3 length: 12 amino acids. CDR1 is MNHNY and CDR2 is SVGAGI in the germline V gene (reference sequence). V dropped 6 bases and J dropped 4 bases, with 9 bases sitting between them. In DNA, the CDR3 is TGTGCCAGCAGGTCCTCGGGAGAGACCCAGTACTTC. It translates to CASRSSGETQYF.